This record covers a single T cell receptor beta chain. This clone was detected a few times. The target of this receptor is not known. No base-level quality is on record; no much larger clone is a single base apart. This sample is drawn from a study of blood T cell repertoires in COVID-19 (dated by TCRdb to 2020 to 2022). Background for the entire study: Samples covering the acute and convalescent phases of COVID-19 were provided by collaborators in the United States, Italy and Spain. The material from the prospective study consisted of cDNA or gDNA derived from T cells, B-cell-depleted T cells, or PBMCs. Subjects who had been exposed to COVID-19, were actively infected with it, or had recovered from it provided the deeply sampled blood TCRbeta repertoires that made up the dataset. A freely available public database, intended as a resource for researchers studying the immune response to SARS-CoV-2, is where the repertoires were released. The samples were drawn from two sources: the first 160 participants of the ongoing ImmuneRACE study, and 1,000 to 1,500 subjects contributed by 6 global collaborators. Sample metadata almost always included a de-identified subject ID, COVID-19 status, age in years and sex. Where HLA class I and class II types were available, the types were taken from metadata supplied by the sample provider, not from assay-based typing.

Based on the germline V gene, the CDR1 and CDR2 sequences are MGHRA and YSYEKL. V gives up 5 bases and J gives up 6 bases, and the segment between their germline ends measures 10 bases. Counted from cysteine to phenylalanine, this CDR3 has 13 amino acids. Only the CDR3 DNA is retained, 39 bases long and in frame from the first base. Enrolling through a virtual design, the prospective study's participants ranged in age from roughly 18 to 89 years and lived across around 25 United States geographic areas. Cohort assignment in the prospective study relied on participant-reported clinical history from a screening survey and a study questionnaire. ImmuneRACE Cohort 3 recovered participants were defined by two consecutive negative NP/OP PCR tests, healthcare professional clearance, or symptom resolution. Each participant in the prospective study had whole blood, serum and a nasopharyngeal or oropharyngeal swab collected by mobile phlebotomists. Prospective study participants could optionally give additional blood draws and questionnaires over an approximately two-month period. Prospective study blood samples were shipped either frozen or at room temperature before DNA extraction.

TCRbeta CDR3 regions were amplified from genomic DNA by means of the immunoSEQ Assay, a bias-controlled multiplex PCR. The study's own analysis went as follows. Nucleated cell counts per sample were estimated from amplification of reference gene primers within the assay. Sequence reads were collapsed and filtered to measure the absolute abundance of every unique TCRbeta CDR3 rearrangement. For each sample, productive Simpson clonality was calculated as the square root of Simpson's diversity index across productive rearrangements. Not all clones reach the TCRdb copy of this immuneACCESS table, which keeps in-frame sequences only. Checked studies attribute under half of the gap to unresolved V genes and leave the rest unexplained. The DNA was the basis for D and trimming; V, J and clone size are from that table. This sample is represented by some 160,000 clones; around 80% of them were singletons. Of the sample, 3% to 4% falls within the top ten clones.

The study at large found these results: The amount of clinical and demographic metadata varied by source and participant and was provided uncurated.

The sequencing input was PBMCs or T cells enriched from blood (not recorded which). The sequence was obtained from a woman aged 55 to 70 who had recovered from COVID-19. The V and J genes are TRBV4-1 and TRBJ2-2; TRBD1 could be the D gene, as 5 bases match. In nucleotides, the sequence is TGCGCCAGCAGCTCGCCAGGGTCCGGGGAGCTGTTTTTT. This yields the protein CASSSPGSGELFF.